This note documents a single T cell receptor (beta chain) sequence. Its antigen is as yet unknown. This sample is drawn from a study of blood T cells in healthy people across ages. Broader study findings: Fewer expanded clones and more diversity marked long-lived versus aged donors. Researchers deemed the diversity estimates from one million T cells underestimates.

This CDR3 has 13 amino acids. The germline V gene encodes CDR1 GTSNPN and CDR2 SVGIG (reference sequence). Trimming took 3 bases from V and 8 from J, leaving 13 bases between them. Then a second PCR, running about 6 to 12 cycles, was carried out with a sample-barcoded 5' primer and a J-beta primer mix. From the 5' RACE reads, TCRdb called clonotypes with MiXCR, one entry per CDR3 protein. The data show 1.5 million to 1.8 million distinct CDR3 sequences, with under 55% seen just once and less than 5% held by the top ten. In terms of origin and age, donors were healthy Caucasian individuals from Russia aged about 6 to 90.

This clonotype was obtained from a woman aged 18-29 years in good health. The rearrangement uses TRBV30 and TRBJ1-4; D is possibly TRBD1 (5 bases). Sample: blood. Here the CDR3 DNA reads TGTGCCTGGAGAGCCCGGGGCGGGGAAAAACTGTTTTTT. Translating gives CAWRARGGEKLFF.